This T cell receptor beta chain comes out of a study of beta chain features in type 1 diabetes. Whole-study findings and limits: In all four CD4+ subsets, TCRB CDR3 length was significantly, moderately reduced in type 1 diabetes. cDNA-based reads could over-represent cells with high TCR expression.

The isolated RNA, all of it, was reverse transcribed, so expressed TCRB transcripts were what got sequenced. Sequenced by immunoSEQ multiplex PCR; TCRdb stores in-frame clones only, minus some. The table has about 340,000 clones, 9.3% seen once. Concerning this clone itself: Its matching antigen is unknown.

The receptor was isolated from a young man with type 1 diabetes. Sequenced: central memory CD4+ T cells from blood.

The CDR3 DNA is TGTGCCAGCAGCCCGTCTCTTGACAGCTATGGCTACACCTTC. Translation gives CASSPSLDSYGYTF. The chain joins TRBV5-4 to TRBJ1-2; possible D gene TRBD1, 5 bases. Trimming took 4 bases from V and 4 from J, leaving 14 bases between them. Germline assignment: CDR1 SGHNT and CDR2 YYREEE (reference sequence). This CDR3 is built from 14 residues.